Listed below are T cell receptor beta chains from one sample, sequenced in a study of persistence of HIV-infected CD4 T cells. For these TCRs, the target antigens are not known. Assay used: immunoSEQ multiplex PCR; TCRdb lists only in-frame clones, some missing. The table has about 28,000 clones, more than 75% seen once. The sequencing used CD4+ T cells sorted from PBMCs after approximately 20-hour stimulation, collected from a patient who received antiretroviral therapy. These receptors were obtained from an adult woman with HIV who was CMV-seropositive. CDR3s include the opening cysteine and the closing phenylalanine or tryptophan. Each record gives: clone size, J gene, CDR3 length, V gene, D gene, CDR3 protein, CDR3 DNA. A D gene is named only where the DNA matches it firmly. Size is stated for part of the rows, as once, few or many counts, or as a class when the clone is expanded.

NA,TRBJ2-5,16,TRBV24-1,TRBD2,CATSDLKFGGKETQYF,TGTGCCACCAGTGATTTGAAATTCGGGGGGAAAGAGACCCAGTACTTC
NA,TRBJ2-4,14,TRBV5-1,NA,CASSPIGEENIQYF,TGCGCCAGCAGCCCAATCGGGGAGGAGAACATTCAGTACTTC
NA,TRBJ2-6,18,TRBV15,TRBD1,CATSRPPGQQSGANVLTF,TGTGCCACCAGCAGACCCCCGGGACAGCAGTCTGGGGCCAACGTCCTGACTTTC
NA,TRBJ1-1,14,TRBV5-1,TRBD1,CASSIGTGGIEAFF,TGCGCCAGCAGCATTGGGACAGGGGGCATTGAAGCTTTCTTT
NA,TRBJ1-5,16,TRBV19,NA,CASSIGRGDSNQPQHF,TGTGCCAGTAGTATTGGCCGAGGGGATAGCAATCAGCCCCAGCATTTT
NA,TRBJ1-1,14,TRBV19,NA,CASTYRQENTEAFF,TGTGCCAGTACCTACCGACAGGAGAACACTGAAGCTTTCTTT
NA,TRBJ2-5,13,TRBV30,TRBD2,CAWGAGGMETQYF,TGTGCCTGGGGTGCGGGGGGCATGGAGACCCAGTACTTC
NA,TRBJ2-4,15,TRBV4-1,TRBD1,CASSSQTGVGNIQYF,TGCGCCAGCAGCTCGCAGACAGGGGTGGGGAACATTCAGTACTTC
few,TRBJ1-2,15,TRBV5-1,TRBD1,CASSPGTGEAEGYTF,TGCGCCAGCAGCCCAGGGACAGGGGAGGCGGAGGGCTACACCTTC
NA,TRBJ1-2,15,TRBV19,NA,CASSTSRLRIYGYTF,TGTGCCAGTAGTACGTCGAGGCTCCGTATCTATGGCTACACCTTC
NA,TRBJ2-3,15,TRBV11-1,NA,CASSLGAGPTDTQYF,TGTGCCAGCAGCTTAGGGGCGGGACCCACAGATACGCAGTATTTT
NA,TRBJ1-3,16,TRBV25-1,NA,CASSEWGVLSGNTIYF,TGTGCCAGCAGTGAATGGGGGGTTCTCTCTGGAAACACCATATATTTT
few,TRBJ1-3,14,TRBV9,NA,CASSARDGSGTIYF,TGTGCCAGCAGCGCGCGGGACGGGAGCGGCACCATATATTTT
NA,TRBJ1-2,15,TRBV5-1,TRBD1,CASSLVQGSLNGYTF,TGCGCCAGCAGCTTGGTACAGGGGTCATTAAATGGCTACACCTTC
NA,TRBJ2-2,16,TRBV5-1,NA,CASSRSGRTNTGELFF,TGCGCCAGCAGTAGATCCGGACGTACGAACACCGGGGAGCTGTTTTTT
NA,TRBJ2-3,14,TRBV19,TRBD2,CASTSGGVGDTQYF,TGTGCCAGTACTAGCGGGGGGGTTGGAGATACGCAGTATTTT
NA,TRBJ2-5,15,TRBV2,TRBD2,CASSEVRGGVETQYF,TGTGCCAGCAGTGAAGTGCGGGGGGGCGTAGAGACCCAGTACTTC
NA,TRBJ2-1,14,TRBV5-1,NA,CASSFPRVGNEQFF,TGCGCCAGCAGCTTTCCTCGGGTGGGCAATGAGCAGTTCTTC
NA,TRBJ1-6,16,TRBV4-1,NA,CASSQEVATPNSPLHF,TGCGCCAGCAGCCAAGAGGTAGCAACCCCAAATTCACCCCTCCACTTT
NA,TRBJ2-7,14,TRBV2,TRBD1,CASSPGQGTSEQYF,TGTGCCAGCAGCCCGGGACAGGGGACAAGCGAGCAGTACTTC
NA,TRBJ1-2,16,TRBV9,NA,CASSVRDLPANYGYTF,TGTGCCAGCAGCGTACGGGACCTCCCCGCTAACTATGGCTACACCTTC
NA,TRBJ1-4,15,TRBV10-3,NA,CAIRAEGDNNEKLFF,TGTGCCATCAGAGCCGAGGGAGACAATAATGAAAAACTGTTTTTT
once,TRBJ2-3,17,TRBV19,TRBD1,CASTKGAAVSFTDTQYF,TGTGCCAGTACCAAGGGGGCGGCCGTTTCATTCACAGATACGCAGTATTTT
NA,TRBJ2-5,15,TRBV18,NA,CASSPFTGREETQYF,TGTGCCAGCTCACCATTCACAGGACGGGAAGAGACCCAGTACTTC
NA,TRBJ2-3,13,TRBV29-1,NA,CSAADKGGDTQYF,TGCAGCGCTGCGGACAAGGGGGGAGATACGCAGTATTTT
NA,TRBJ1-4,15,TRBV6-1,NA,CASSESVKRSEKLFF,TGTGCCAGCAGTGAATCAGTGAAACGATCTGAAAAACTGTTTTTT
NA,TRBJ1-2,12,TRBV29-1,NA,CSVFDRSHGYTF,TGCAGCGTTTTCGACAGATCCCATGGCTACACCTTC
NA,TRBJ1-2,13,TRBV7-8,TRBD1,CASSSTRGHGYTF,TGTGCCAGCAGCAGTACCAGGGGGCATGGCTACACCTTC
NA,TRBJ1-5,16,TRBV4-1,TRBD1,CASSQAGGQSYQPQHF,TGCGCCAGCAGCCAAGCAGGGGGACAGTCCTATCAGCCCCAGCATTTT
NA,TRBJ1-1,12,TRBV30,NA,CAWSFARGEAFF,TGTGCCTGGAGCTTCGCCAGGGGAGAAGCTTTCTTT
NA,TRBJ1-4,13,TRBV5-6,NA,CASSLLGSEKLFF,TGTGCCAGCAGCTTGTTGGGCAGCGAAAAACTGTTTTTT
NA,TRBJ1-2,13,TRBV28,NA,CASSFAPWGGYTF,TGTGCCAGCAGTTTTGCCCCCTGGGGTGGCTACACCTTC
NA,TRBJ2-7,13,TRBV7-8,TRBD2,CASSWRGSYEQYF,TGTGCCAGCAGTTGGCGGGGGAGCTACGAGCAGTACTTC
NA,TRBJ1-5,16,TRBV7-2,TRBD1,CASSRDRDLSNQPQHF,TGTGCCAGCAGCCGGGACAGGGACCTCTCGAATCAGCCCCAGCATTTT
NA,TRBJ2-1,15,TRBV5-4,TRBD1,CASSLPGQGYNEQFF,TGTGCCAGCAGCTTGCCGGGACAGGGCTACAATGAGCAGTTCTTC
NA,TRBJ2-5,14,TRBV5-1,NA,CASSLVVGQETQYF,TGCGCCAGCAGCTTGGTAGTCGGACAAGAGACCCAGTACTTC
NA,TRBJ1-1,13,TRBV29-1,TRBD1,CSVNRGSGTEAFF,TGCAGCGTTAACAGGGGAAGCGGAACTGAAGCTTTCTTT
NA,TRBJ1-2,16,TRBV10-3,NA,CAISEGGAATNYGYTF,TGTGCCATCAGTGAGGGGGGAGCAGCGACTAACTATGGCTACACCTTC
NA,TRBJ1-4,12,TRBV12-3/TRBV12-4,NA,CASSLVLKQLFF,TGTGCCAGCAGTTTAGTTCTTAAGCAACTGTTTTTT
NA,TRBJ1-2,13,TRBV9,NA,CASSAGAVYGYTF,TGTGCCAGCAGCGCGGGGGCGGTCTATGGCTACACCTTC
NA,TRBJ2-2,14,TRBV27,NA,CASSLVQNTGELFF,TGTGCCAGCAGTTTAGTACAGAACACCGGGGAGCTGTTTTTT
NA,TRBJ1-2,16,TRBV18,NA,CASSPDFGRPNYGYTF,TGTGCCAGCTCACCGGACTTTGGCAGGCCCAACTATGGCTACACCTTC
NA,TRBJ1-1,14,TRBV19,NA,CASTITGSRAEAFF,TGTGCCAGTACAATTACAGGGTCGAGGGCTGAAGCTTTCTTT
few,TRBJ2-1,13,TRBV5-1,NA,CASDRDGYNEQFF,TGCGCCAGCGACCGGGACGGGTACAATGAGCAGTTCTTC
NA,TRBJ2-3,13,TRBV12-3/TRBV12-4,NA,CASSFGISDTQYF,TGTGCCAGCAGTTTTGGTATCTCAGATACGCAGTATTTT
once,TRBJ2-1,14,TRBV7-3,NA,CASSPRGGQDEQFF,TGTGCCAGCAGCCCCAGGGGGGGACAGGATGAGCAGTTCTTC
NA,TRBJ1-2,15,TRBV4-1,NA,CASSRTADGDYGYTF,TGCGCCAGCAGCCGGACAGCCGACGGAGACTATGGCTACACCTTC
few,TRBJ2-5,13,TRBV19,NA,CASSIGGSETQYF,TGTGCCAGTAGTATAGGAGGGTCAGAGACCCAGTACTTC
NA,TRBJ1-5,14,TRBV6-6,TRBD1,CASRPGGSNQPQHF,TGTGCCAGCAGGCCAGGGGGTAGCAATCAGCCCCAGCATTTT
NA,TRBJ2-6,15,TRBV25-1,NA,CASSEGAHWANVLTF,TGTGCCAGCAGTGAAGGCGCCCACTGGGCCAACGTCCTGACTTTC
once,TRBJ2-3,15,TRBV7-2,TRBD2,CASTWVLTSADTQYF,TGTGCCAGCACTTGGGTCCTCACTAGCGCGGATACGCAGTATTTT
few,TRBJ2-7,16,TRBV7-2,TRBD2,CASSLGGGVVAYEQYF,TGTGCCAGCAGCCTAGGTGGGGGGGTGGTAGCCTACGAGCAGTACTTC
NA,TRBJ1-2,14,TRBV7-9,NA,CASSLATLPGGYTF,TGTGCCAGCAGCTTAGCTACGCTACCAGGGGGCTACACCTTC
NA,TRBJ2-1,13,TRBV21-1,NA,CASSSNYYNEQFF,TGTGCCAGCAGCAGCAACTATTACAATGAGCAGTTCTTC
NA,TRBJ2-3,13,TRBV5-4,NA,CASLERNTDTQYF,TGTGCCAGCTTGGAGCGGAACACAGATACGCAGTATTTT